This T cell receptor beta chain was recorded in a study of T cells in Graves' hyperthyroidism and ophthalmopathy. With V trimmed by 5 bases and J by 6 bases, 9 bases remained unmatched. The CDR3 has 17 residues. Germline V gene data show CDR1 as MDHEN and CDR2 as SYDVKM. TCR beta CDR3 sequences were amplified from RNA transcripts. Using the HTBI primer set, a first-round RT-PCR was run on the TCR CDR3. TCRdb processed the multiplex PCR reads anew with MiXCR; each CDR3 protein has one entry. The table has hundreds of thousands of distinct CDR3 sequences, roughly 25% seen once. Exclusion followed for patients with uncontrolled infection, other autoimmune disease, pregnancy or lactation. Study observations and caveats: Most clonotypes expanded in the thyroid (above 0.001) were also present in blood.

In this sample, this clonotype turned up many times. As yet, its antigen is unknown. The chain combines TRBV28 with TRBJ2-5; TRBD2 aligns across 16 bases. The sequence was obtained from a man aged 45-65 years with Graves' hyperthyroidism. Sequenced sample: blood. In DNA, the CDR3 is TGTGCCAGCAGTCAAATTGGGACTAGCGGGAGGGCGAAGACCCAGTACTTC. Encoded protein: CASSQIGTSGRAKTQYF.